The 25 T cell receptor beta chains listed next were all sequenced from one sample in a study of CD8+ T cells in alopecia areata. Extracted from the samples, RNA was reverse transcribed into cDNA to serve as the sequencing template. This table comes from immunoSEQ multiplex PCR, and its TCRdb copy is limited to in-frame clones, with some not included. The profile shows 100,000 to 150,000 clones, about 46% of them singletons. Sequenced material: NKG2D-low CD8+ T cells sorted from blood. Source of these receptors: a human donor with alopecia areata.

This clone was seen more than once but under ten times. J is TRBJ2-7 and V is TRBV6-1; 9 bases are shared with TRBD1. The germline CDR1 and CDR2 sequences are MNHNS and SASEGT. Trimming cost V 4 bases and J 1 base; bases outside gene matches: 5. The CDR3 loop spans 15 amino acids. The CDR3 sequence: CASSVEGTGSYEQYF. In DNA form, the CDR3 reads TGTGCCAGCAGTGTAGAAGGGACAGGGTCCTACGAGCAGTACTTC.

The chain carries TRBV30 and TRBJ2-1; D unresolved. CDR3 length: 14 residues. Germline V gene data show CDR1 as GTSNPN and CDR2 as SVGIG (reference sequence). Trimming pared 1 base from V and 0 bases from J, leaving 7 bases between. CDR3 residues: CAWSGMTSYNEQFF. CDR3 bases: TGTGCCTGGAGTGGGATGACCTCCTACAATGAGCAGTTCTTC.

This chain uses TRBV29-1 with TRBJ2-7; perhaps TRBD2 as D (5 bases). This CDR3 contains 13 residues. Germline loops: CDR1 SQVTM, CDR2 ANQGSEA. V shed 2 bases and J shed 2 bases, with 10 bases lying between them. Here the CDR3 DNA reads TGCAGCGTTGAACAACTAGATACCTACGAGCAGTACTTC. Protein: CSVEQLDTYEQYF.

The chain joins TRBV5-1 to TRBJ1-2; D is possibly TRBD1 (5 bases). Germline lookup yields CDR1 SGHRS and CDR2 YFSETQ. The CDR3 has 15 residues. Deletions cut 5 bases from V and 6 bases from J, with 20 bases between. The CDR3 region has the DNA TGCGCCAGCAGGGGGCTGGGGCAGGCTGGTCATGGCTACACCTTC. Protein sequence: CASRGLGQAGHGYTF.

This chain links TRBV30 with TRBJ1-1; D not certain. The germline V gene has CDR1 GTSNPN and CDR2 SVGIG (reference sequence). The V and J ends lost 5 bases and 5 bases respectively, with 9 bases between them. The CDR3 runs to 11 residues. As DNA, the CDR3 is TGTGCCTGGGGAGACGGGACTGAAGCTTTCTTT. Residues: CAWGDGTEAFF. The complete variable domain, with remaining parts taken from reference TRBV30 and TRBJ1-1, reads SQTIHQWPATLVQPVGSPLSLECTVEGTSNPNLYWYRQAAGRGLQLLFYSVGIGQISSEVPQNLSASRPQDRQFILSSKKLLLSDSGFYLCAWGDGTEAFFGQGTRLTVV.

V usage is TRBV29-1 and J usage is TRBJ1-1; D is undetermined. The CDR3 contains 11 residues. V was clipped by 1 base and J by 5 bases, with 5 bases between them. Germline V gene sequence: CDR1 SQVTM, CDR2 ANQGSEA. CDR3 DNA: TGCAGCGTTGAAGCCCATACTGAAGCTTTCTTT. Its protein is CSVEAHTEAFF. Variable domain in full (rest from reference TRBV29-1 and TRBJ1-1): SAVISQKPSRDICQRGTSLTIQCQVDSQVTMMFWYRQQPGQSLTLIATANQGSEATYESGFVIDKFPISRPNLTFSTLTVSNMSPEDSSIYLCSVEAHTEAFFGQGTRLTVV.

V is TRBV27 and J is TRBJ1-1, with 9 bases lining up with TRBD1. V was pared by 5 bases and J by 6 bases, with 4 bases of the junction left unmatched. Germline V gives CDR1 MNHEY, CDR2 SMNVEV (reference sequence). The CDR3 spans 13 residues. The CDR3 nucleotides read TGTGCCAGCAGTCTTGGACAGGGGTCTGAAGCTTTCTTT. It yields the protein CASSLGQGSEAFF.

This clone was found a few times. The chain employs TRBV2 and TRBJ2-2; perhaps TRBD2 as D (6 bases). Per germline, CDR1 SNHLY and CDR2 FYNNEI. V lost 3 bases and J 4 bases, leaving 9 bases between the germline ends. This CDR3 is built from 14 residues. This chain's CDR3 is CASSDGGSTGELFF. The CDR3 DNA is TGTGCCAGCAGTGACGGGGGTTCCACCGGGGAGCTGTTTTTT.

The chain is built from TRBV4-1 and TRBJ1-5; the D gene is possibly TRBD1 (5 bases). Germline CDR1 is MGHRA and CDR2 is YSYEKL. The V end was cut by 2 bases, the J end by 1 base, with 12 bases between. This CDR3 comprises 16 residues. Here the CDR3 reads CASSQSKGLSNQPQHF. Written as DNA, the CDR3 is TGCGCCAGCAGCCAATCGAAGGGGTTGAGCAATCAGCCCCAGCATTTT.

This clone was recorded a few times. This sample also contains other DNA sequences that code for the same CDR3. This chain uses TRBV29-1 with TRBJ2-1; possibly TRBD2 for D (5 bases). This CDR3 is built from 10 residues. V dropped 6 bases and J dropped 6 bases, with 6 bases sitting between them. From germline, CDR1 is SQVTM and CDR2 ANQGSEA. The CDR3 DNA reads TGCAGCGTAGGAGGCAATGAGCAGTTCTTC. Translation gives CSVGGNEQFF.

The V and J genes are TRBV29-1 and TRBJ2-4; D could derive from TRBD1 or TRBD2 (6 bases each). The CDR3 consists of 14 residues. The V gene's germline CDR1 is SQVTM and CDR2 ANQGSEA. V was cut by 6 bases and J by 6 bases, with 18 bases left in between. This chain's CDR3 is CSVRGLEPVNIQYF. CDR3 coding DNA: TGCAGCGTCCGGGGGCTAGAGCCAGTAAACATTCAGTACTTC.

The chain is built from TRBV29-1 and TRBJ2-1; no reliable D call. The CDR3 totals 14 residues. From germline, CDR1 is SQVTM and CDR2 ANQGSEA. Trimming shortened V by 1 base and J by 7 bases, and 14 bases separated the two germline ends. CDR3: CSVEGDTSGNEQFF. CDR3 in DNA: TGCAGCGTTGAAGGAGACACCTCGGGTAATGAGCAGTTCTTC.

The chain employs TRBV4-1 and TRBJ2-1; TRBD2 aligns across 9 bases. The CDR3 covers 15 residues. Germline V lookup: CDR1 MGHRA, CDR2 YSYEKL. V was pared by 1 base and J by 6 bases, with 4 bases of the junction left unmatched. The CDR3, as DNA: TGCGCCAGCAGCCAAGCCAGCGGGGGGATCAATGAGCAGTTCTTC. Its protein product is CASSQASGGINEQFF.

This chain links TRBV28 with TRBJ2-3; D is unresolved. Looked up from germline, CDR1 is MDHEN and CDR2 is SYDVKM. This CDR3 comprises 14 residues. V was pared by 9 bases and J by 2 bases, with 15 bases between. In DNA, the CDR3 is TGTGCCAGTCGTAGTCCGACTTACACAGATACGCAGTATTTT. It specifies CASRSPTYTDTQYF.

This clone was observed a handful of times. The rearrangement joins TRBV7-9 to TRBJ1-2, with no clear D. Germline loops: CDR1 SEHNR, CDR2 FQNEAQ (reference sequence). The CDR3 has 12 residues. V was pared by 2 bases and J by 5 bases, with 6 bases between. The CDR3 region is CASSLQHYGYTF. As DNA, the CDR3 is TGTGCCAGCAGCTTACAGCATTATGGCTACACCTTC.

This clone was seen a single time. The chain is built from TRBV6-5 and TRBJ2-7; no clear D. The CDR3 runs 14 residues. V was shortened by 0 bases and J by 2 bases, with 8 bases between the two germline ends. Germline CDR1 and CDR2: MNHEY and SVGAGI. The CDR3 DNA follows: TGTGCCAGCAGTTACTCGGACGGTACCTACGAGCAGTACTTC. It specifies CASSYSDGTYEQYF.

This clone has a handful of counts. The sample contains more than one DNA sequence encoding this CDR3. The gene calls are TRBV27 and TRBJ1-5; D not resolved. The ends were cut back, 2 bases at V and 7 bases at J, with 9 bases in the middle. This CDR3 is built from 13 residues. The germline V gene encodes CDR1 MNHEY and CDR2 SMNVEV (reference sequence). CDR3 sequence (DNA): TGTGCCAGCAGTTTACGGGGAAACCAGCCCCAGCATTTT. Encoded protein: CASSLRGNQPQHF.

The chain uses TRBV29-1 and TRBJ1-2, with D maybe TRBD1 (5 bases). The CDR3 totals 12 residues. Deletions cut 7 bases from V and 12 bases from J, with 21 bases between. Per germline, CDR1 SQVTM and CDR2 ANQGSEA. The CDR3 nucleotides read TGCAGCGGGGACGGGACTGATGTTTTGCACACCTTC. It is translated as CSGDGTDVLHTF.

This clone was detected only a few times. V and J are TRBV19 and TRBJ2-5; 12 nucleotides line up with TRBD2. The V segment lost 10 bases and the J segment 3 bases; nucleotides outside the gene matches: 6. The CDR3 has 14 residues. Germline values: CDR1 LNHDA, CDR2 SQIVND (reference sequence). CDR3 DNA sequence: TGTGCCACCGCGACTAGCGGGAGTGAAGAGACCCAGTACTTC. It specifies CATATSGSEETQYF.

This clone occurred a few times. Different DNA sequences within this sample yield the same CDR3. The chain joins TRBV29-1 to TRBJ2-5, with D perhaps TRBD2 (5 bases). The CDR3 has 13 amino acids. Germline CDR1 and CDR2: SQVTM and ANQGSEA. Trimming pared 1 base from V and 2 bases from J, leaving 8 bases between. The CDR3 region is CSVEGEQQETQYF. The CDR3, as DNA: TGCAGCGTTGAAGGGGAGCAGCAAGAGACCCAGTACTTC.

This rearrangement joins TRBV11-2 to TRBJ1-5; maybe TRBD1 (5 bases). Germline loops: CDR1 SGHAT, CDR2 FQNNGV. The CDR3 is made up of 15 amino acids. The V gene lost 0 bases and the J gene lost 4 bases, with 10 bases spanning the gap. This CDR3 reads CASSLEAGSNQPQHF. In DNA form, the CDR3 reads TGTGCCAGCAGCTTAGAGGCAGGGAGTAATCAGCCCCAGCATTTT.

The rearrangement uses TRBV7-9 and TRBJ2-7; 7 bases line up with TRBD1. V trimming: 6 bases; J trimming: 2 bases; junction bases outside the gene matches: 4. The CDR3 totals 13 residues. Per germline, CDR1 SEHNR and CDR2 FQNEAQ (reference sequence). The CDR3 DNA reads as TGTGCCAGCAGGCCGACAGGGACCTACGAGCAGTACTTC. It encodes CASRPTGTYEQYF.

The rearrangement uses TRBV29-1 and TRBJ2-2, with 8 positions matching TRBD1. Per germline, CDR1 SQVTM and CDR2 ANQGSEA. The ends lost 6 bases at V and 0 bases at J; junction bases unmatched: 15. The CDR3 covers 18 residues. DNA for the CDR3: TGCAGCGTCGCCGGCGGGACAGGTACTTTTCCGAACACCGGGGAGCTGTTTTTT. Translated, it gives CSVAGGTGTFPNTGELFF.

This clone was counted only a few times. V and J are TRBV28 and TRBJ2-3; 9 bases fit TRBD1. The CDR3 extends over 16 amino acids. CDR1 is MDHEN and CDR2 is SYDVKM in the germline V gene. The V and J ends lost 5 bases and 2 bases, in that order; junction bases with no gene match: 8. CDR3 sequence reads: CASSAPRDRATDTQYF. The CDR3 coding sequence is TGTGCCAGCAGTGCCCCCCGGGACAGGGCCACAGATACGCAGTATTTT.

The chain joins TRBV27 to TRBJ1-1; no clear D gene. Trimming removed 3 bases from V and 7 bases from J, with 9 bases in between. The CDR3 consists of 12 residues. Per germline, CDR1 MNHEY and CDR2 SMNVEV (reference sequence). In DNA form, the CDR3 reads TGTGCCAGCAGTTTTTGGGCGGGTGAAGCTTTCTTT. Translated: CASSFWAGEAFF.